The 20 T cell receptor beta chains reported below all come from one sample, sequenced in a study of Graves' ophthalmopathy and Graves' hyperthyroidism. TCR beta CDR3 amplification used RNA transcripts. HTBI-primed RT-PCR formed the first round, and a multiplex PCR formed the second. TCRdb independently ran MiXCR on the multiplex PCR reads; one entry per CDR3 protein. The sample lists 350,000 to 400,000 distinct CDR3 sequences; roughly 14% were seen once. Specimen: peripheral blood. Every receptor here comes from a woman aged 18 to 35 with stable Graves' hyperthyroidism.

In this sample, this clonotype turned up many times. The rearrangement joins TRBV11-3 to TRBJ2-7; D remains ambiguous. V gave up 3 bases and J gave up 2 bases, with 11 bases separating them. Germline CDR1 reads SGHNT; CDR2 reads YENEEA. The CDR3 length is 14 residues. CDR3 coding DNA: TGTGCCAGCAGCTTTCCGGACGCCCCCTACGAGCAGTACTTC. Translating it yields CASSFPDAPYEQYF.

This clonotype was counted at least ten times. J is TRBJ1-2 and V is TRBV2, with 8 positions matching TRBD1. The CDR3 loop spans 13 amino acids. The germline gives CDR1 SNHLY, CDR2 FYNNEI. J lost 7 bases, V lost 6 bases, and 7 bases had no gene match. The DNA of the CDR3 is TGTGCCAGCAGACCGGACAGGGAGAGTGGCTACACCTTC. It specifies CASRPDRESGYTF.

This clonotype showed up many times. The rearrangement joins TRBV12-3 or TRBV12-4 to TRBJ1-5; D ambiguous. The germline V and J ends were trimmed by 3 bases and 0 bases, with 3 bases remaining between them. The CDR3 has 13 amino acids. Here the CDR3 DNA reads TGTGCCAGCAGTTTCGTTAGCAATCAGCCCCAGCATTTT. Translating it yields CASSFVSNQPQHF.

This clonotype has a count of ten or more. The chain carries TRBV12-3 or TRBV12-4 and TRBJ2-7; D possibly uses TRBD1 or TRBD2 (5 bases each). This CDR3 is built from 14 residues. The V end was cut by 8 bases, the J end by 5 bases, with 19 bases between. The CDR3 reads CASRSGLAPHEQYF. CDR3 sequence (DNA): TGTGCCAGCCGTTCGGGGCTAGCTCCCCACGAGCAGTACTTC.

This clonotype has a count of ten or more. J is TRBJ2-2 and V is TRBV12-3 or TRBV12-4; a possible D gene is TRBD2 (5 bases). The CDR3 length is 15 residues. The V end was cut by 5 bases, the J end by 3 bases, with 13 bases between. DNA of the CDR3: TGTGCCAGCAGTCCACGAGGAGGCCACACCGGGGAGCTGTTTTTT. This sequence encodes CASSPRGGHTGELFF.

Regarding this clonotype: The junction differs from germline at one of its ends, possibly a read error. The chain combines TRBV11-1 with TRBJ2-7; D is undetermined. CDR1 is SGHAT, CDR2 FQDESV, per germline (reference sequence). This CDR3 has 12 amino acids. In DNA form, the CDR3 reads TGTGCCAGCAGCTCTGGGGAAGACGAGCAGCACTTC. Its protein is CASSSGEDEQHF.

This clonotype was found a few times. The chain carries TRBV5-1 and TRBJ1-3; unclear D gene. The CDR3 contains 15 residues. Trimming left V 0 bases short and J 0 bases short, with 7 bases between. The germline gives CDR1 SGHRS, CDR2 YFSETQ. The CDR3 loop is CASSLDHLSGNTIYF. CDR3 DNA sequence: TGCGCCAGCAGCTTGGATCACCTCTCTGGAAACACCATATATTTT.

Concerning this clonotype: With a much larger clone just one base away, this may be a read error. This sequence joins TRBV6-5 and TRBJ1-1, with TRBD1 matching over 7 bases. The CDR3 sequence is 14 residues long. Germline V gene lookup returns CDR1 MNHEY and CDR2 SVGAGI. CDR3 in DNA: TGTGCCGGCAGTTACTCGAGGACAGGAGGTGAAGCTTTCTTT. Its translation: CAGSYSRTGGEAFF.

This clonotype was recorded at least ten times. The chain joins TRBV15 to TRBJ1-1, with TRBD1 matching over 8 bases. V was clipped by 5 bases and J by 9 bases; unmatched bases: 2. The CDR3 totals 11 residues. The germline V gene encodes CDR1 LNHNV and CDR2 YYDKDF (reference sequence). The DNA for the CDR3 is TGTGCCACCAGCCGGACAGGGCAAGCTTTCTTT. Translated: CATSRTGQAFF.

This clonotype was observed many times. This chain links TRBV29-1 with TRBJ1-1; no firm D call. CDR3 size: 13 residues. Germline V CDR1 and CDR2: SQVTM, ANQGSEA. The V gene lost 3 bases and the J gene lost 4 bases, with 12 bases spanning the gap. CDR3 coding DNA: TGCAGCGTTGAGGGTTGGAGTTTCACTGAAGCTTTCTTT. This encodes CSVEGWSFTEAFF.

This clonotype was counted ten times or more. The chain combines TRBV13 with TRBJ1-1; D unresolved. Germline V gives CDR1 PRHDT, CDR2 FYEKMQ (reference sequence). This CDR3 comprises 14 residues. Trimming took 0 bases from V and 1 from J, leaving 6 bases between them. The DNA for the CDR3 is TGTGCCAGCAGCTTAGGCCTAGAGAACACTGAAGCTTTCTTT. It yields the protein CASSLGLENTEAFF.

The table lists this clonotype with many counts. The chain recombines TRBV19 with TRBJ1-2, with a tentative D call TRBD1 (5 bases). This CDR3 has 13 residues. CDR1 is LNHDA and CDR2 is SQIVND in the germline V gene (reference sequence). The V end lost 7 bases, the J end lost 7 bases, and 16 bases lay between the germline ends. CDR3 residues: CASTMIQDSGYTF. The CDR3 nucleotides are TGTGCCAGTACGATGATACAGGATAGTGGCTACACCTTC.

In its sample, this clonotype was seen many times. The chain combines TRBV6-1 with TRBJ2-7, with D possibly being TRBD2 (6 bases). The V and J ends lost 8 bases and 3 bases respectively, with 20 bases between them. Germline V gene lookup returns CDR1 MNHNS and CDR2 SASEGT. The CDR3 length is 15 residues. This CDR3 is CASGLRDSVGYEQYF. CDR3 DNA sequence: TGTGCCAGCGGTCTCCGGGACTCGGTTGGCTACGAGCAGTACTTC.

This clonotype was found many times. The chain recombines TRBV11-2 with TRBJ2-5; TRBD1 is a possible D gene (6 bases). CDR3 length equals 14 residues. Germline V gene data show CDR1 as SGHAT and CDR2 as FQNNGV. Trimming took off 0 bases at V and 4 bases at J, with 9 bases between the two ends. The CDR3 DNA follows: TGTGCCAGCAGCTTAGAGGTCAGGGGAGAGACCCAGTACTTC. It is translated as CASSLEVRGETQYF.

This clonotype was recorded at least ten times. The chain carries TRBV6-4 and TRBJ2-6, with 9 bases fitting TRBD2. CDR1 and CDR2 (germline): MRHNA, SNTAGT. This CDR3 is built from 17 residues. V gave up 5 bases and J gave up 2 bases; unmatched junction bases: 7. CDR3 sequence: CASSTLAGLAGANVLTF. CDR3 bases: TGTGCCAGCAGTACCCTAGCGGGGTTGGCTGGGGCCAACGTCCTGACTTTC.

This clonotype was recorded at least ten times. The rearrangement joins TRBV12-5 to TRBJ1-1; 11 bases are shared with TRBD1. The CDR3 runs 16 residues. The germline V gene has CDR1 LGHNT and CDR2 FRNRAP. V gave up 3 bases and J gave up 5 bases; unmatched junction bases: 8. Here the CDR3 reads CASGFATGTGGTEAFF. The CDR3 DNA is TGTGCTAGTGGTTTCGCAACCGGGACAGGGGGGACTGAAGCTTTCTTT.

This clonotype was detected many times. CDR3 protein: CASSLAQPQHF. Written as DNA, the CDR3 is TGTGCCAGCAGTTTGGCTCAGCCCCAGCATTTT. The chain uses TRBV12-3 or TRBV12-4 and TRBJ1-5; D is unresolved. CDR3 length: 11 residues. V lost 3 bases, J lost 6 bases, and 3 bases lay in between.

This clonotype was counted ten times or more. This rearrangement joins TRBV27 to TRBJ1-2, with a weak D call TRBD1 (5 bases). The length of the CDR3 is 13 residues. Trimming took off 5 bases at V and 4 bases at J, with 11 bases between the two ends. Germline CDR1 is MNHEY and CDR2 is SMNVEV (reference sequence). CDR3 residues: CASSARQTYGYTF. The CDR3 DNA follows: TGTGCCAGCAGTGCCAGACAGACCTATGGCTACACCTTC.

This clonotype appeared many times. V is TRBV4-2 and J is TRBJ1-6; unclear D gene. The CDR3 is 15 residues long. V was trimmed by 1 base and J by 7 bases, leaving 11 bases between them. CDR1 is LGHNA and CDR2 is YNFKEQ in the germline V gene. The CDR3 nucleotides are TGTGCCAGCAGCCAAGCCAGCCTGGTAAATTCACCCCTCCACTTT. This gives the protein CASSQASLVNSPLHF.

This clonotype has ten or more counts. With a much larger clone just one base away, this may be a read error. This chain links TRBV7-2 with TRBJ2-7, with 9 bases that match TRBD2. The J segment lost 5 bases and the V segment lost 5 bases, leaving 7 bases of the junction unmatched. This CDR3 has 14 amino acids. CDR1 and CDR2 from the germline V gene are SGHTA and FQGNSA. The chain's CDR3 is CASSPSGGPHEQYF. CDR3 DNA: TGTGCCAGCAGCCCAAGCGGGGGGCCCCACGAGCAGTACTTC.